The 8 T cell receptor beta chains presented below share a single source sample, sequenced in a study of T cell responses to AZD1222 COVID-19 vaccine. Measured with immunoSEQ multiplex PCR; TCRdb has only the in-frame clones, and not every one. The table has 130,000 or so clones, approximately 90% seen once. Source: peripheral blood, taken on day 0 of AZD1222 vaccination. All receptors derive from an adult in good health.

The rearrangement joins TRBV11-2 to TRBJ2-1, with 7 bases aligning to TRBD2. The germline V gene encodes CDR1 SGHAT and CDR2 FQNNGV. The CDR3 is 15 amino acids. V was pared by 3 bases and J by 3 bases, with 5 bases of the junction left unmatched. The CDR3 loop is CASSFGLADYNEQFF. The DNA of the CDR3 is TGTGCCAGCAGCTTCGGCCTAGCGGACTACAATGAGCAGTTCTTC.

V usage is TRBV5-1 and J usage is TRBJ2-5; 8 bases are a match to TRBD2. Germline values: CDR1 SGHRS, CDR2 YFSETQ. The CDR3 runs to 12 residues. The CDR3 reads CASGAQGETQYF. The CDR3 DNA sequence: TGCGCTAGCGGGGCCCAGGGAGAGACCCAGTACTTC.

The chain recombines TRBV24-1 with TRBJ1-2; a possible D gene is TRBD1 (5 bases). This CDR3 is built from 12 residues. Per the germline V gene, CDR1 is KGHDR and CDR2 is SFDVKD. The V end lost 5 bases, the J end lost 8 bases, and 11 bases lay between the germline ends. This CDR3 is CATSGPEGGYTF. The CDR3 DNA is TGTGCCACCAGTGGTCCCGAGGGGGGCTACACCTTC.

This chain uses TRBV28 with TRBJ2-5; perhaps TRBD2 as D (6 bases). CDR3 length equals 14 residues. The germline V gene encodes CDR1 MDHEN and CDR2 SYDVKM. V lost 6 bases and J 5 bases, leaving 16 bases between the germline ends. DNA of the CDR3: TGTGCCAGCAGGGGATGGAGGGAAGGGGAGACCCAGTACTTC. Protein product: CASRGWREGETQYF.

J is TRBJ1-2 and V is TRBV5-4, with TRBD1 identical over 11 bases. This CDR3 contains 15 residues. The germline CDR1 and CDR2 sequences are SGHNT and YYREEE (reference sequence). Trimming at V came to 4 bases and at J to 7 bases, leaving 9 bases not matched to a gene. The CDR3 loop is CASSPRTGGGVGYTF. CDR3 sequence (DNA): TGTGCCAGCAGCCCGAGGACAGGGGGCGGAGTTGGCTACACCTTC.

This clone showed up just once. V and J are TRBV4-1 and TRBJ2-7; D is ambiguous. Germline lookup yields CDR1 MGHRA and CDR2 YSYEKL. Deletions cut 0 bases from V and 2 bases from J, with 11 bases between. The CDR3 totals 15 residues. CDR3 loop: CASSQEPPVPYEQYF. DNA of the CDR3: TGCGCCAGCAGCCAAGAACCCCCGGTTCCCTACGAGCAGTACTTC.

This chain joins TRBV27 and TRBJ2-3; possibly TRBD1 or TRBD2 for D (5 bases each). The germline gives CDR1 MNHEY, CDR2 SMNVEV (reference sequence). V gave up 6 bases and J gave up 5 bases, with 12 bases separating them. This CDR3 has 13 residues. The CDR3 bases are TGTGCCAGCAGCAGGTGGGGGATAGATACGCAGTATTTT. The encoded protein is CASSRWGIDTQYF.

The chain links TRBV6-1 to TRBJ1-3, with unresolved D. The CDR3 runs 14 residues. Between the trimmed V and J ends, which lost 3 bases and 2 bases, there was a span of 8 bases. Per the germline V gene, CDR1 is MNHNS and CDR2 is SASEGT. CDR3 coding DNA: TGTGCCAGCAGTGACCCTGGCACTGGAAACACCATATATTTT. It specifies CASSDPGTGNTIYF.